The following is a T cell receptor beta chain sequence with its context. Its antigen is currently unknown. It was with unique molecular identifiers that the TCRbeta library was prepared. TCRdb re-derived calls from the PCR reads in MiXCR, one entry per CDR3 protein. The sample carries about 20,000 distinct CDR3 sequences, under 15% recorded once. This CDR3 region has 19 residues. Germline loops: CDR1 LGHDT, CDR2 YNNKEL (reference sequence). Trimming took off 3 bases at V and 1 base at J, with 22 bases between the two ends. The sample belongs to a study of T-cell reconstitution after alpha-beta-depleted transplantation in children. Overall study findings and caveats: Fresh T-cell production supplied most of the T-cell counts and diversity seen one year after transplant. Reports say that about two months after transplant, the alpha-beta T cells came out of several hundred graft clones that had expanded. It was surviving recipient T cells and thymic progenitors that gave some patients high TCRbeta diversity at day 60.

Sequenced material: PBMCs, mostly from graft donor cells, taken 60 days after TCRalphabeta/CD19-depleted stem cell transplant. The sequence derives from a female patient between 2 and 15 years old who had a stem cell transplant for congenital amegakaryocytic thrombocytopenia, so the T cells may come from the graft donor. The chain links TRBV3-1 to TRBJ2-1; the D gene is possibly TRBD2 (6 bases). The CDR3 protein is CASSQQVPGLAKSYNEQFF. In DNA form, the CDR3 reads TGTGCCAGCAGCCAGCAGGTCCCTGGGCTAGCGAAGTCCTACAATGAGCAGTTCTTC.